This T cell receptor (beta chain) was profiled in a study of cytomegalovirus exposure and HLA in healthy donors. General observations from the study: A list of more than 150 TCR beta chains associated with cytomegalovirus was given. One later analysis, an examination of the 120 validation repertoires, found that first-cohort TCR clusters tended to co-occur in them. Usually a TCR sequence was rare, but some public TCRs were found in many donors.

Sequenced by immunoSEQ multiplex PCR; TCRdb stores in-frame clones only, minus some. The sample has 150,000 to 200,000 clones, about 81% seen once. The sample holds a few counts of this clone. Antigen unknown. This CDR3 contains 10 residues. V lost 5 bases to trimming and J lost 8 bases, with 6 bases between them. CDR1 is LNHDA and CDR2 is SQIVND in the germline V gene (reference sequence). The rearrangement uses TRBV19 and TRBJ1-2, with D hard to call. Sequencing was carried out using PBMCs. The TCR comes from a woman in her 30s in good health and CMV-seronegative. CDR3 loop: CASSARGYTF. The CDR3, as DNA: TGTGCCAGTAGTGCCCGGGGCTACACCTTC. Using reference TRBV19 and TRBJ1-2 for the parts outside the CDR3, the full variable domain is DGGITQSPKYLFRKEGQNVTLSCEQNLNHDAMYWYRQDPGQGLRLIYYSQIVNDFQKGDIAEGYSVSREKKESFPLTVTSAQKNPTAFYLCASSARGYTFGSGTRLTVV.